These 30 T cell receptor beta chains were sequenced from one sample in a study of untreated major depressive disorder. Some clones are missing from TCRdb's copy, which holds only in-frame ones; the method was immunoSEQ multiplex PCR. The data contain 20,000 to 25,000 clones, more than 75% of them singletons. The sequencing input was CD4+ T cells from PBMCs. The receptors stem from a woman between 25 and 40 years old in good health.

V gene TRBV18 combines with J gene TRBJ2-5, with D perhaps being TRBD1 or TRBD2 (5 bases each). This CDR3 comprises 17 residues. CDR1 KGHSH and CDR2 LQKENI come from the germline V gene. Trimming took off 2 bases at V and 2 bases at J, with 18 bases between the two ends. In nucleotides, the CDR3 is TGTGCCAGCTCACCAAGGAGGTGGGCAGGGCTACAAGAGACCCAGTACTTC. Amino acids: CASSPRRWAGLQETQYF.

The genes are TRBV2 and TRBJ2-5; 8 bases are shared with TRBD2. The length of the CDR3 is 15 residues. Germline V lookup: CDR1 SNHLY, CDR2 FYNNEI. Germline trimming cut 3 bases from V and 2 bases from J; bases unmatched to any gene: 5. CDR3 DNA: TGTGCCAGCAGTGAGATAGCGGGGCTTCAAGAGACCCAGTACTTC. It specifies CASSEIAGLQETQYF.

The V and J genes are TRBV5-4 and TRBJ1-2; D might be TRBD1 (6 bases). In germline, CDR1 is SGHNT, CDR2 YYREEE (reference sequence). Trimming pared 4 bases from V and 0 bases from J, leaving 10 bases between. CDR3 length: 14 amino acids. The CDR3 DNA reads TGTGCCAGCAGCCCCAGGGGTTCTAACTATGGCTACACCTTC. It encodes CASSPRGSNYGYTF.

The rearrangement uses TRBV4-3 and TRBJ2-7; 15 positions agree with TRBD2. The germline CDR1 and CDR2 sequences are LGHNA and YSLEER. The CDR3 has 15 residues. J was trimmed by 6 bases and V by 4 bases; bases with no gene match: 4. CDR3 coding DNA: TGCGCCAGCAGCCCCGGGACTAGCGGGGGGCGCGAGCAGTACTTC. Translated: CASSPGTSGGREQYF.

This chain connects TRBV19 to TRBJ1-2; no clear D gene. Trimming stripped 1 base from V and 2 bases from J, with 8 bases between. This CDR3 contains 14 residues. Germline V gene data show CDR1 as LNHDA and CDR2 as SQIVND (reference sequence). The CDR3 bases are TGTGCCAGTAGTATAGTGACCGGGAACTATGGCTACACCTTC. Protein sequence: CASSIVTGNYGYTF.

As for this clone: Relative to the germline gene, one junction end is altered; a read error may explain this. The rearrangement uses TRBV5-6 and TRBJ2-7; no clear D. Germline CDR1 and CDR2: SGHDT and YYEEEE. This CDR3 is 14 amino acids long. Here the CDR3 DNA reads TGTGCCAGCACCAAACTCGGCGGCTCCTACGCGCAGTACTTC. It is translated as CASTKLGGSYAQYF.

This chain links TRBV27 with TRBJ1-2, with D uncertain. This CDR3 comprises 14 residues. V was cut by 2 bases and J by 1 base, with 8 bases left in between. Germline values: CDR1 MNHEY, CDR2 SMNVEV (reference sequence). The CDR3 DNA follows: TGTGCCAGCAGTTTAAAGGCACTTAACTATGGCTACACCTTC. Translating gives CASSLKALNYGYTF.

This CDR3 reads CASSLSPDSTFNYGYTF. CDR3 bases: TGCGCCAGCAGCTTGAGCCCAGACTCAACCTTTAACTATGGCTACACCTTC. The chain is built from TRBV5-1 and TRBJ1-2; D unresolved. The V end lost 1 base, the J end lost 1 base, and 17 bases lay between the germline ends. This CDR3 has 17 residues. Germline CDR1 reads SGHRS; CDR2 reads YFSETQ.

The CDR3 here is CASTLYGGPTGEQYF. DNA of the CDR3: TGTGCCAGCACCCTTTACGGGGGACCCACAGGCGAGCAGTACTTC. V and J are TRBV6-6 and TRBJ2-7, with a possible D match to TRBD2 (6 bases). Germline loops: CDR1 MNHNY, CDR2 SVGAGI (reference sequence). V lost 7 bases, J lost 6 bases, and 22 bases lay in between. CDR3 length: 15 residues.

The V call is TRBV7-2, the J call TRBJ2-7; 12 positions match TRBD2. Trimming cost V 4 bases and J 7 bases; bases outside gene matches: 8. CDR3 length: 15 residues. Germline V gene data show CDR1 as SGHTA and CDR2 as FQGNSA. The CDR3 reads CASSSSGGAVQEQYF. CDR3 nucleotides: TGTGCCAGCAGCTCTAGCGGGGGGGCAGTTCAAGAGCAGTACTTC. The entire variable domain, with the rest obtained from reference TRBV7-2 and TRBJ2-7, is as follows: GAGVSQSPSNKVTEKGKDVELRCDPISGHTALYWYRQSLGQGLEFLIYFQGNSAPDKSGLPSDRFSAERTGGSVSTLTIQRTQQEDSAVYLCASSSSGGAVQEQYFGPGTRLTVT.

This chain uses TRBV6-5 with TRBJ1-1; 10 bases match TRBD1. CDR3 length: 14 residues. Trimming took 6 bases from V and 1 from J; bases not matched to a gene: 2. Germline V gene lookup returns CDR1 MNHEY and CDR2 SVGAGI. The CDR3 is CASSRTGGNTEAFF. The CDR3, as DNA: TGTGCCAGCAGCCGGACAGGGGGGAACACTGAAGCTTTCTTT.

This chain links TRBV6-5 with TRBJ1-1, with D uncertain. V gave up 6 bases and J gave up 1 base, with 6 bases separating them. Germline loops: CDR1 MNHEY, CDR2 SVGAGI. The CDR3 runs 12 residues. The CDR3 DNA reads as TGTGCCAGCAGCAGGACGAACACTGAAGCTTTCTTT. Translating gives CASSRTNTEAFF.

The chain links TRBV7-8 to TRBJ1-1; possible D gene TRBD1, 6 bases. V was clipped by 2 bases and J by 0 bases, with 13 bases between them. The CDR3 has 16 amino acids. Germline loops: CDR1 SGHVS, CDR2 FQNEAQ. In DNA, the CDR3 is TGTGCCAGCAGCTTAACGGGGGCCGTACTGAACACTGAAGCTTTCTTT. Translating gives CASSLTGAVLNTEAFF.

V and J are TRBV30 and TRBJ1-2; 7 bases are shared with TRBD1. Trimming removed 1 base from V and 2 bases from J; junction bases left unmatched: 1. Germline V gene sequence: CDR1 GTSNPN, CDR2 SVGIG (reference sequence). The CDR3 consists of 13 residues. The CDR3 loop reads CAWSDRGNYGYTF. CDR3 nucleotides: TGTGCCTGGAGTGACAGGGGAAACTATGGCTACACCTTC.

The chain employs TRBV9 and TRBJ2-5; 7 bases are shared with TRBD1. This CDR3 contains 16 residues. The germline CDR1 and CDR2 sequences are SGDLS and YYNGEE. Trimming at V came to 2 bases and at J to 0 bases, leaving 7 bases not matched to a gene. The CDR3 region has the DNA TGTGCCAGCAGCGTGAGGGGACAGACCCACCAAGAGACCCAGTACTTC. This translates into CASSVRGQTHQETQYF.

This chain connects TRBV11-2 to TRBJ2-5, with TRBD1 matching over 7 bases. Germline CDR1 and CDR2: SGHAT and FQNNGV. CDR3 length: 12 residues. Trimming at V came to 8 bases and at J to 2 bases, leaving 2 bases not matched to a gene. Here the CDR3 DNA reads TGTGCCAGCTCGGGACAGCAAGAGACCCAGTACTTC. Translation gives CASSGQQETQYF.

The chain uses TRBV29-1 and TRBJ1-1; D is undetermined. The CDR3 is made up of 13 amino acids. The germline CDR1 and CDR2 sequences are SQVTM and ANQGSEA. The ends were cut back, 4 bases at V and 1 base at J, with 10 bases in the middle. The CDR3 spells CSVADGSNTEAFF. CDR3 DNA: TGCAGCGTTGCCGACGGATCGAACACTGAAGCTTTCTTT.

V usage is TRBV2 and J usage is TRBJ1-5, with D possibly TRBD1 on 6 matching bases. CDR1 and CDR2 from the germline V gene are SNHLY and FYNNEI. The CDR3 sequence is 17 residues long. V was pared by 4 bases and J by 1 base, with 17 bases between. In DNA, the CDR3 is TGTGCCAGCAGTGTCCCCCGGGGGCAGGAAAGCAATCAGCCCCAGCATTTT. It specifies CASSVPRGQESNQPQHF.

V usage is TRBV29-1 and J usage is TRBJ1-1; 7 nucleotides agree with TRBD1. Unmatched junction bases numbered 7, after V lost 3 bases and J lost 3 bases. CDR1 and CDR2 (germline): SQVTM, ANQGSEA. This CDR3 is built from 14 residues. This CDR3 reads CSVEKGQLYTEAFF. The DNA of the CDR3 is TGCAGCGTTGAGAAGGGACAGCTTTACACTGAAGCTTTCTTT.

This chain uses TRBV7-9 with TRBJ2-5; tentatively, D is TRBD2 (5 bases). The CDR3 extends over 14 amino acids. Trimming cost V 7 bases and J 4 bases, with 16 bases left between them. The germline CDR1 and CDR2 sequences are SEHNR and FQNEAQ (reference sequence). The CDR3 nucleotides are TGTGCCAGCACCCCGACTACTGGAGGAGAGACCCAGTACTTC. It translates to CASTPTTGGETQYF.

V usage is TRBV6-1 and J usage is TRBJ1-1; D uncertain. The CDR3 contains 14 residues. CDR1 is MNHNS and CDR2 is SASEGT in the germline V gene. Trimming stripped 6 bases from V and 3 bases from J, with 14 bases between. The CDR3 protein is CASRQIGEYTEAFF. Written as DNA, the CDR3 is TGTGCCAGCAGACAGATCGGGGAGTACACTGAAGCTTTCTTT.

The V call is TRBV9, the J call TRBJ1-2, with 10 bases that match TRBD1. This CDR3 contains 15 residues. V gave up 0 bases and J gave up 1 base; unmatched junction bases: 0. CDR1 and CDR2 from the germline V gene are SGDLS and YYNGEE. This CDR3 reads CASSVGDRGNYGYTF. In DNA form, the CDR3 reads TGTGCCAGCAGCGTAGGGGACAGGGGTAACTATGGCTACACCTTC.

This chain connects TRBV5-4 to TRBJ1-3; the D gene is possibly TRBD1 (5 bases). Germline CDR1 reads SGHNT; CDR2 reads YYREEE (reference sequence). The V and J ends lost 0 bases and 1 base respectively, with 8 bases between them. CDR3 size: 15 residues. The CDR3 protein is CASSLGQTSGNTIYF. CDR3 bases: TGTGCCAGCAGCTTGGGACAGACTTCTGGAAACACCATATATTTT. Based on the CDR3 plus reference TRBV5-4 and TRBJ1-3, the full variable domain is ETGVTQSPTHLIKTRGQQVTLRCSSQSGHNTVSWYQQALGQGPQFIFQYYREEENGRGNFPPRFSGLQFPNYSSELNVNALELDDSALYLCASSLGQTSGNTIYFGEGSWLTVV.

This clone was detected once. V and J are TRBV6-5 and TRBJ1-1; TRBD1 is a possible D gene (6 bases). The germline gives CDR1 MNHEY, CDR2 SVGAGI. The V gene lost 0 bases and the J gene lost 3 bases, with 11 bases spanning the gap. The CDR3 is made up of 15 amino acids. The CDR3 region is CASSYSGGADTEAFF. The CDR3 DNA sequence: TGTGCCAGCAGTTACTCGGGGGGGGCCGACACTGAAGCTTTCTTT.

This clone appeared a single time. The chain has TRBV7-2 and TRBJ2-7; 7 bases are a match to TRBD1. After removal of 3 bases from V and 1 base from J, the junction contained 9 bases not matched to a gene. CDR1 is SGHTA and CDR2 is FQGNSA in the germline V gene. The CDR3 is 16 residues long. CDR3 coding DNA: TGTGCCAGCAGCTTCGGAAGGGACAGCCAATCCTACGAGCAGTACTTC. Amino acids: CASSFGRDSQSYEQYF.

This chain connects TRBV30 to TRBJ2-7; a weak D match, TRBD2 (5 bases). CDR3 length: 15 amino acids. Germline V gene lookup returns CDR1 GTSNPN and CDR2 SVGIG (reference sequence). The V and J ends lost 1 base and 4 bases respectively, with 17 bases between them. The CDR3 DNA is TGTGCCTGGAGTGAGTCCCGGATGGGGAGATACGAGCAGTACTTC. Residues: CAWSESRMGRYEQYF.

The V call is TRBV19, the J call TRBJ1-5, with TRBD1 matching 9 bases. The CDR3 runs 16 residues. CDR1 and CDR2 from the germline V gene are LNHDA and SQIVND (reference sequence). J was trimmed by 3 bases and V by 6 bases; bases with no gene match: 9. CDR3 nucleotide sequence: TGTGCCAGTAGGATTAACAGGGGGCGAAACAATCAGCCCCAGCATTTT. Protein sequence: CASRINRGRNNQPQHF.

The CDR3 loop reads CAWSPKDRARGNTIYF. The CDR3, as DNA: TGTGCCTGGAGCCCCAAGGACAGGGCGCGGGGAAACACCATATATTTT. The chain couples TRBV30 to TRBJ1-3, with 8 bases aligning to TRBD1. The J segment lost 4 bases and the V segment lost 3 bases, leaving 11 bases of the junction unmatched. CDR3 length: 16 amino acids. Germline values: CDR1 GTSNPN, CDR2 SVGIG (reference sequence). The full variable domain, completed using reference TRBV30 and TRBJ1-3, is SQTIHQWPATLVQPVGSPLSLECTVEGTSNPNLYWYRQAAGRGLQLLFYSVGIGQISSEVPQNLSASRPQDRQFILSSKKLLLSDSGFYLCAWSPKDRARGNTIYFGEGSWLTVV.

The chain employs TRBV30 and TRBJ1-3; the D gene is possibly TRBD1 (6 bases). The CDR3 covers 13 residues. V was clipped by 1 base and J by 14 bases, with 18 bases between them. Germline CDR1 GTSNPN, CDR2 SVGIG (reference sequence). CDR3 sequence (DNA): TGTGCCTGGAGTGAGGAGGGACATTTTTCCCTATATTTT. Amino acids: CAWSEEGHFSLYF.

This clone was seen a handful of times. The chain carries TRBV7-8 and TRBJ1-5, with D possibly being TRBD1 (6 bases). The CDR3 contains 19 residues. The germline gives CDR1 SGHVS, CDR2 FQNEAQ. V lost 2 bases to trimming and J lost 0 bases, with 20 bases between them. The CDR3 reads CASSLRDRVGGLSNQPQHF. The CDR3 bases are TGTGCCAGCAGCTTAAGGGACCGGGTAGGGGGGCTTAGCAATCAGCCCCAGCATTTT. The full variable domain, in which reference TRBV7-8 and TRBJ1-5 provide the parts outside the CDR3, is GAGVSQSPRYKVAKRGQDVALRCDPISGHVSLFWYQQALGQGPEFLTYFQNEAQLDKSGLPSDRFFAERPEGSVSTLKIQRTQQEDSAVYLCASSLRDRVGGLSNQPQHFGDGTRLSIL.